The source of this TCR beta chain is a study of PD-1 blockade in mismatch repair-deficient tumors. Study-wide context: Enrolled 2013-2016, patients had progressing, pretreated mismatch repair-deficient cancers of about a dozen types.

The TCR-sequenced patients were a few responders to pembrolizumab. On this clone: What it binds is unknown.

The CDR3 contains 13 residues. Trimming took off 3 bases at V and 6 bases at J, with 12 bases between the two ends. The V gene's germline CDR1 is SGHRS and CDR2 YFSETQ. TCRdb keeps only in-frame clones here, not all; method: immunoSEQ multiplex PCR. In the table there are 65,000 to 80,000 clones, roughly 80% of which are singletons. Study results and caveats: After pembrolizumab, tumor-resident clones rose rapidly, then generally contracted before radiologic responses.

This receptor was taken from an adult with mismatch repair-deficient cancer. The chain is built from TRBV5-1 and TRBJ1-1; D remains ambiguous. The sequencing here drew on peripheral blood, taken 2 weeks after starting pembrolizumab. The CDR3 DNA reads TGCGCCAGCAGCTACACGGGTGAGGCTGAAGCTTTCTTT. Encoded protein: CASSYTGEAEAFF.